Listed below are T cell receptor beta chains from one sample, sequenced in a study of CD8+ T cells in alopecia areata. The table came from immunoSEQ multiplex PCR; TCRdb's copy has only in-frame clones and leaves some out. Seen here are about 140,000 clones, more than 55% observed once, and the top ten hold 35% to 40%. Material for sequencing was CD8+ T cells sorted from blood. The receptors were gathered from a human donor in good health. Each CDR3 is given with its conserved first and last residue. Each record gives: CDR3 protein, CDR3 DNA, V gene, J gene, clone size, D gene. The D gene is left open where the match is weak. The size field is filled for only some rows; it gives once, few, many or a size class.

CDR3 protein: CASSRGGSYNEQFF
CDR3 DNA: TGTGCCAGCAGCCGAGGGGGCTCCTACAATGAGCAGTTCTTC
V gene: TRBV11-2
J gene: TRBJ2-1
clone size: NA
D gene: NA

CDR3 protein: CSLRQGIATDTQYF
CDR3 DNA: TGCAGCCTGAGACAGGGGATAGCCACAGATACGCAGTATTTT
V gene: TRBV29-1
J gene: TRBJ2-3
clone size: NA
D gene: TRBD1

CDR3 protein: CASSESSSGANVLTF
CDR3 DNA: TGTGCCAGCAGCGAATCAAGCTCTGGGGCCAACGTCCTGACTTTC
V gene: TRBV7-9
J gene: TRBJ2-6
clone size: NA
D gene: NA

CDR3 protein: CSVEEGTGGNIQYF
CDR3 DNA: TGCAGCGTTGAAGAAGGGACAGGGGGAAACATTCAGTACTTC
V gene: TRBV29-1
J gene: TRBJ2-4
clone size: NA
D gene: TRBD1

CDR3 protein: CASEGAYGYTF
CDR3 DNA: TGTGCCTCCGAGGGGGCCTATGGCTACACCTTC
V gene: TRBV9
J gene: TRBJ1-2
clone size: NA
D gene: TRBD1

CDR3 protein: CASSSPGHPYEQYF
CDR3 DNA: TGCGCCAGCAGCTCTCCGGGACACCCGTACGAGCAGTACTTC
V gene: TRBV5-1
J gene: TRBJ2-7
clone size: NA
D gene: NA

CDR3 protein: CASSFPLRGDTQYF
CDR3 DNA: TGTGCCAGCAGTTTCCCCTTGCGGGGAGATACGCAGTATTTT
V gene: TRBV27
J gene: TRBJ2-3
clone size: NA
D gene: NA

CDR3 protein: CAWSVVSGYNEQFF
CDR3 DNA: TGTGCCTGGAGTGTGGTGTCGGGCTACAATGAGCAGTTCTTC
V gene: TRBV30
J gene: TRBJ2-1
clone size: NA
D gene: NA

CDR3 protein: CSALDRGHVSGANVLTF
CDR3 DNA: TGCAGCGCCCTAGACAGGGGCCATGTCTCTGGGGCCAACGTCCTGACTTTC
V gene: TRBV29-1
J gene: TRBJ2-6
clone size: NA
D gene: TRBD1

CDR3 protein: CSVLAPSGELFF
CDR3 DNA: TGCAGCGTTCTAGCACCATCCGGGGAGCTGTTTTTT
V gene: TRBV29-1
J gene: TRBJ2-2
clone size: few
D gene: NA

CDR3 protein: CSVEFEEDYGYTF
CDR3 DNA: TGCAGCGTTGAATTTGAGGAAGACTATGGCTACACCTTC
V gene: TRBV29-1
J gene: TRBJ1-2
clone size: NA
D gene: NA

CDR3 protein: CSTPLGETQYF
CDR3 DNA: TGCAGTACCCCGCTTGGGGAGACCCAGTACTTC
V gene: TRBV20-1
J gene: TRBJ2-5
clone size: NA
D gene: NA

CDR3 protein: CSARGLETQYF
CDR3 DNA: TGCAGTGCTAGAGGTCTGGAGACCCAGTACTTC
V gene: TRBV20-1
J gene: TRBJ2-5
clone size: NA
D gene: NA

CDR3 protein: CASSQSSYNEQFF
CDR3 DNA: TGTGCCAGCTCACAGAGCTCCTACAATGAGCAGTTCTTC
V gene: TRBV6-5
J gene: TRBJ2-1
clone size: NA
D gene: NA

CDR3 protein: CASSTGGFTYEQYF
CDR3 DNA: TGTGCCAGCAGTACAGGGGGCTTCACCTACGAGCAGTACTTC
V gene: TRBV2
J gene: TRBJ2-7
clone size: NA
D gene: TRBD1

CDR3 protein: CASSPSFGTQYF
CDR3 DNA: TGTGCCAGCAGCCCAAGCTTCGGGACCCAGTACTTC
V gene: TRBV27
J gene: TRBJ2-5
clone size: NA
D gene: NA